These T cell receptor beta chains were read from a single sample in a study of T cells in Graves' hyperthyroidism and ophthalmopathy. TCRdb fed the multiplex PCR reads into MiXCR, producing one record per CDR3 protein. The data hold hundreds of thousands of distinct CDR3 sequences, with under 25% observed a single time. The sample comprised blood. Receptors were obtained from a woman aged 70 to 79 with Graves' ophthalmopathy. Each CDR3 is given with its conserved first and last residue. D genes are given only for firm matches. Clone sizes are given selectively: once, few, many, or a class where the clone is expanded.

D gene: .
J gene: TRBJ2-3
V gene: TRBV11-2
clone size: few
CDR3 DNA: TGTGCCAGCAGCTTAGACCTATCCCAGCGCCTGCAGTATTTT
CDR3 protein: CASSLDLSQRLQYF

D gene: .
J gene: TRBJ2-7
V gene: TRBV7-3
clone size: .
CDR3 DNA: TGTGCCAGCAGCCAAATCACGGCCAGGGGAGAGGAGCAGTACTTC
CDR3 protein: CASSQITARGEEQYF

D gene: .
J gene: TRBJ2-2
V gene: TRBV30
clone size: .
CDR3 DNA: TGTGCCTGGAATACCCTGGAGGGGACGAACACCGGGGAGCTGTTTTTT
CDR3 protein: CAWNTLEGTNTGELFF

D gene: .
J gene: TRBJ2-7
V gene: TRBV15
clone size: many
CDR3 DNA: TGTGCCACCAGCAGAGATTCCGGGAGCTCCTCCTACGAGCAGTACTTC
CDR3 protein: CATSRDSGSSSYEQYF

D gene: .
J gene: TRBJ2-7
V gene: TRBV2
clone size: few
CDR3 DNA: TGTGCCAGCAGTGAGCGGACCTACGAGCAGTACTTC
CDR3 protein: CASSERTYEQYF

D gene: TRBD1
J gene: TRBJ2-7
V gene: TRBV6-2/TRBV6-3
clone size: .
CDR3 DNA: TGTGCCAGCAGTCAACCCGGGACAGCAAACTACGAGCAGTACTTC
CDR3 protein: CASSQPGTANYEQYF

D gene: TRBD1
J gene: TRBJ2-7
V gene: TRBV12-3/TRBV12-4
clone size: many
CDR3 DNA: TGTGCCAGCAGGACAGGGGGCTACGAGCAGTACTTC
CDR3 protein: CASRTGGYEQYF

D gene: TRBD2
J gene: TRBJ2-7
V gene: TRBV6-9
clone size: .
CDR3 DNA: TGTGCCAGCAGTTACGGGGGGTCCGACGAGCAGTACTTC
CDR3 protein: CASSYGGSDEQYF

D gene: .
J gene: TRBJ2-2
V gene: TRBV4-3
clone size: few
CDR3 DNA: TGCGCCAGCAGCCAAGAAGGGAACACCGGGGAGCTGTTTTTT
CDR3 protein: CASSQEGNTGELFF

D gene: TRBD2
J gene: TRBJ2-1
V gene: TRBV10-3
clone size: few
CDR3 DNA: TGTGCCATCAGAAAAACAGCGGGGAAAGCCTACAATGAGCAGTTCTTC
CDR3 protein: CAIRKTAGKAYNEQFF

D gene: .
J gene: TRBJ2-1
V gene: TRBV19
clone size: few
CDR3 DNA: TGTGCCGGGCCGGGACTCACCTCCTACAATGAGCAGTTCTTC
CDR3 protein: CAGPGLTSYNEQFF

D gene: .
J gene: TRBJ2-7
V gene: TRBV20-1
clone size: few
CDR3 DNA: TGCAGTGCTAGAGGTGCCAGCTCCTACGAGCAGTACTTC
CDR3 protein: CSARGASSYEQYF

D gene: .
J gene: TRBJ2-1
V gene: TRBV14
clone size: few
CDR3 DNA: TGTGCCAGCAGCCAAGTAAAGGGGAGATACAATGAGCAGTTCTTC
CDR3 protein: CASSQVKGRYNEQFF

D gene: TRBD1
J gene: TRBJ1-1
V gene: TRBV18
clone size: few
CDR3 DNA: TGTGCCAGCTCAACGAGGACAGGGATGAACACTGAAGCTTTCTTT
CDR3 protein: CASSTRTGMNTEAFF

D gene: TRBD2
J gene: TRBJ2-7
V gene: TRBV5-6
clone size: many
CDR3 DNA: TGTGCCAGCAGCTTGGCCCTAGCGGGCTCCTACGAGCAGTACTTC
CDR3 protein: CASSLALAGSYEQYF

D gene: .
J gene: TRBJ1-1
V gene: TRBV6-2/TRBV6-3
clone size: .
CDR3 DNA: TGTGCCAGCAGTTACTCGCCTGGGGGAGCTTTCTTT
CDR3 protein: CASSYSPGGAFF

D gene: TRBD2
J gene: TRBJ2-5
V gene: TRBV15
clone size: many
CDR3 DNA: TGTGCCACCAGCGGAGGGACTAGCGGGTTCCAAGAGACCCAGTACTTC
CDR3 protein: CATSGGTSGFQETQYF

D gene: TRBD2
J gene: TRBJ2-1
V gene: TRBV10-1
clone size: few
CDR3 DNA: TGTGCCAGCAGTCCGTTCCAGGGGGGGACTAGCGGGAATGAGCAGTTCTTC
CDR3 protein: CASSPFQGGTSGNEQFF